The 28 T cell receptor beta chains presented below share a single source sample, sequenced in a study of CD8+CD57+ T cells in acquired aplastic anemia. The authors sequenced patients whose flow cytometry had shown CD8+CD57+ cell expansion. Genomic DNA templated the TCR beta VDJ and CDR3 profiling. TCRdb reprocessed the reads via MiXCR and lists one record per CDR3 protein. This sample has 150,000 to 200,000 distinct CDR3 sequences, with around 48% found just once. The sequencing input was sorted CD4+, CD8+, or CD8+CD57+ T cells (not recorded which) from PBMCs. Source of these receptors: a human donor with aplastic anemia.

This clonotype showed up many times. The V call is TRBV12-3 or TRBV12-4, the J call TRBJ1-4; D is undetermined. Trimming shortened V by 3 bases and J by 6 bases, and 8 bases separated the two germline ends. There are 13 residues in the CDR3. The CDR3 loop reads CASSLMRDEKLFF. The CDR3 nucleotides read TGTGCCAGCAGTTTGATGAGGGATGAAAAACTGTTTTTT.

The chain couples TRBV9 to TRBJ2-1; the D gene is possibly TRBD1 (6 bases). In germline, CDR1 is SGDLS, CDR2 YYNGEE. This CDR3 comprises 13 residues. V gave up 2 bases and J gave up 12 bases, with 15 bases separating them. Here the CDR3 reads CASSVAGAYGQFF. CDR3 DNA: TGTGCCAGCAGCGTGGCAGGGGCATATGGGCAGTTCTTC. Combining the CDR3 with reference TRBV9 and TRBJ2-1 gives the whole variable domain DSGVTQTPKHLITATGQRVTLRCSPRSGDLSVYWYQQSLDQGLQFLIQYYNGEERAKGNILERFSAQQFPDLHSELNLSSLELGDSALYFCASSVAGAYGQFFGPGTRLTVL.

This clonotype has a count of ten or more. The chain employs TRBV2 and TRBJ1-1, with a tentative D call TRBD1 (5 bases). V dropped 4 bases and J dropped 4 bases, with 10 bases sitting between them. In germline, CDR1 is SNHLY, CDR2 FYNNEI. CDR3 length equals 13 residues. The CDR3 protein is CASSAGGSTEAFF. CDR3 DNA: TGTGCCAGCAGTGCGGGGGGTAGCACTGAAGCTTTCTTT.

This chain connects TRBV2 to TRBJ1-3; D gene unclear. Germline values: CDR1 SNHLY, CDR2 FYNNEI. Trimming shortened V by 5 bases and J by 1 base, and 9 bases separated the two germline ends. The CDR3 loop spans 14 amino acids. CDR3 nucleotide sequence: TGTGCCAGCAGTTTAACAACATCTGGAAACACCATATATTTT. It specifies CASSLTTSGNTIYF.

In this sample, this clonotype turned up many times. The V gene is TRBV5-4, the J gene TRBJ2-1; D possibly matches TRBD1 or TRBD2 (5 bases each). Trimming left V 4 bases short and J 6 bases short, with 8 bases between. This CDR3 has 12 amino acids. Germline V gene data show CDR1 as SGHNT and CDR2 as YYREEE (reference sequence). The CDR3 bases are TGTGCCAGCAGCCCCGGGGCCAATGAGCAGTTCTTC. Its translation: CASSPGANEQFF.

This clonotype was recorded many times. V is TRBV14 and J is TRBJ1-2, with D uncertain. The CDR3 covers 17 residues. V lost 0 bases and J 0 bases, leaving 14 bases between the germline ends. The germline gives CDR1 SGHDN, CDR2 FVKESK. CDR3 nucleotides: TGTGCCAGCAGCCAAGAAAGAGTCGCATCAACTAACTATGGCTACACCTTC. This gives the protein CASSQERVASTNYGYTF.

This clonotype was observed many times. This rearrangement joins TRBV6-5 to TRBJ1-1; no clear D gene. The V and J ends lost 0 bases and 1 base respectively, with 9 bases between them. The CDR3 has 15 amino acids. CDR1 is MNHEY, CDR2 SVGAGI, per germline. In DNA, the CDR3 is TGTGCCAGCAGTTACTCCCTTGACTGGAACACTGAAGCTTTCTTT. It is translated as CASSYSLDWNTEAFF.

This clonotype was observed many times. The rearrangement joins TRBV9 to TRBJ2-7; TRBD2 might be the D (7 bases). V was trimmed by 0 bases and J by 6 bases, leaving 16 bases between them. The CDR3 covers 15 residues. Germline CDR1 and CDR2: SGDLS and YYNGEE. The CDR3 DNA reads TGTGCCAGCAGCGTAGTAGGGGGGGCTTCGGGCGAGCAGTACTTC. Translating it yields CASSVVGGASGEQYF.

The chain links TRBV7-3 to TRBJ2-3; D call uncertain. V lost 2 bases to trimming and J lost 6 bases, with 12 bases between them. The CDR3 is 14 residues long. Per the germline V gene, CDR1 is SGHTA and CDR2 is FQGTGA. The CDR3 protein is CASSLVRSTDTQYF. CDR3 bases: TGTGCCAGCAGCTTAGTGAGGAGTACGGATACGCAGTATTTT.

This clonotype has just one count. The rearrangement links TRBV6-5 to TRBJ2-7; no clear D gene. This CDR3 has 13 amino acids. The germline V gene has CDR1 MNHEY and CDR2 SVGAGI. The V gene lost 2 bases and the J gene lost 3 bases, with 8 bases spanning the gap. CDR3 sequence (DNA): TGTGCCAGCAGTTACCGAAGTGACTACGAGCAGTACTTC. Its protein product is CASSYRSDYEQYF.

The chain combines TRBV7-9 with TRBJ1-3, with a weak D call TRBD1 (6 bases). CDR3 size: 15 residues. Germline lookup yields CDR1 SEHNR and CDR2 FQNEAQ (reference sequence). Between the trimmed V and J ends, which lost 5 bases and 1 base, there was a span of 12 bases. The CDR3 DNA reads TGTGCCAGCAGCCCGGGGGCGAGGTCTGGAAACACCATATATTTT. It codes for CASSPGARSGNTIYF.

The chain employs TRBV19 and TRBJ2-3, with a tentative D call TRBD2 (6 bases). In germline, CDR1 is LNHDA, CDR2 SQIVND (reference sequence). The V end was cut by 7 bases, the J end by 2 bases, with 10 bases between. This CDR3 has 13 residues. In DNA form, the CDR3 reads TGTGCCAGTAATGGGGGGAACACAGATACGCAGTATTTT. Encoded protein: CASNGGNTDTQYF.

The J gene is TRBJ2-7, the V gene TRBV27; 9 nucleotides line up with TRBD2. This CDR3 contains 15 residues. J was trimmed by 3 bases and V by 6 bases; bases with no gene match: 9. Germline V CDR1 and CDR2: MNHEY, SMNVEV (reference sequence). CDR3: CASRPFSGRHYEQYF. The CDR3 region has the DNA TGTGCCAGCAGACCTTTTAGCGGGAGACACTACGAGCAGTACTTC.

A single count supports this clonotype. The V gene is TRBV11-3, the J gene TRBJ1-5; 7 positions agree with TRBD1. CDR3 length: 15 residues. CDR1 is SGHNT and CDR2 is YENEEA in the germline V gene. V dropped 5 bases and J dropped 6; count of bases not matched to a gene: 10. CDR3 bases: TGTGCCAGCAGCCTCCGACAGGGTGAGGGTCAGCCCCAGCATTTT. Protein sequence: CASSLRQGEGQPQHF.

This chain joins TRBV19 and TRBJ2-1; D not certain. CDR1 and CDR2 from the germline V gene are LNHDA and SQIVND (reference sequence). This CDR3 comprises 13 residues. Trimming stripped 1 base from V and 9 bases from J, with 10 bases between. The CDR3 sequence: CASSIGRDGEQFF. The CDR3 DNA is TGTGCCAGTAGTATAGGTAGGGATGGTGAGCAGTTCTTC.

This sequence joins TRBV7-3 and TRBJ2-7; D possibly corresponds to TRBD1 (6 bases). V lost 5 bases and J lost 4, with 21 bases in between. Germline loops: CDR1 SGHTA, CDR2 FQGTGA. CDR3 length equals 16 residues. The CDR3 bases are TGTGCCAGCAGCACCCGACCACAGGGTGTAGTGTACGAGCAGTACTTC. It yields the protein CASSTRPQGVVYEQYF.

As to this clonotype: Given a much more abundant clone one base away, this may be a read error. The CDR3 end shows no conserved phenylalanine or tryptophan, and so a read error is likely. This rearrangement joins TRBV11-2 to TRBJ2-1, with 10 nucleotides matching TRBD2. The CDR3 runs to 17 residues. Trimming took 4 bases from V and 0 from J; bases not matched to a gene: 6. Germline V CDR1 and CDR2: SGHAT, FQNNGV. CDR3 sequence reads: CASSSRLAGRSYNEQFL. The CDR3 DNA reads as TGTGCCAGCAGCTCCAGACTAGCGGGCCGCTCCTACAATGAGCAGTTCCTC.

The V gene is TRBV5-4, the J gene TRBJ2-7, with TRBD1 identical over 8 bases. Germline assignment: CDR1 SGHNT and CDR2 YYREEE (reference sequence). The V gene end was trimmed by 5 bases and the J gene end by 7 bases; junction bases not matched to a gene: 5. The CDR3 consists of 12 residues. The CDR3 bases are TGTGCCAGCAGACCTGGACAGGGTGAGCAGTACTTC. Protein sequence: CASRPGQGEQYF.

V is TRBV7-2 and J is TRBJ1-2, with D tentatively TRBD1 (6 bases). This CDR3 is 14 amino acids long. The germline V gene has CDR1 SGHTA and CDR2 FQGNSA. Trimming took off 5 bases at V and 3 bases at J, with 13 bases between the two ends. CDR3 sequence: CASSPWTADYGYTF. The CDR3 DNA sequence: TGTGCCAGCAGCCCCTGGACAGCGGACTATGGCTACACCTTC.

V usage is TRBV5-4 and J usage is TRBJ1-2; a possible D gene is TRBD1 (5 bases). From germline, CDR1 is SGHNT and CDR2 YYREEE (reference sequence). Trimming left V 4 bases short and J 3 bases short, with 16 bases between. This CDR3 has 15 residues. CDR3 bases: TGTGCCAGCAGCACAATTCAGGGTGTTGACTATGGCTACACCTTC. This translates into CASSTIQGVDYGYTF.

The chain recombines TRBV6-5 with TRBJ2-7; weak D call: TRBD1 (5 bases). The CDR3 is 13 residues long. V dropped 4 bases and J dropped 9 bases, with 16 bases sitting between them. The V gene's germline CDR1 is MNHEY and CDR2 SVGAGI. The CDR3 here is CASSSLRWGGQYF. The CDR3 DNA reads as TGTGCCAGCAGTTCACTTCGGTGGGGCGGGCAGTACTTC.

The CDR3 sequence is CASLLDSNQPQHF. CDR3 nucleotides: TGTGCCAGCCTGCTTGATAGCAATCAGCCCCAGCATTTT. V and J are TRBV2 and TRBJ1-5; the D is unclear. CDR3 length: 13 amino acids. CDR1 is SNHLY, CDR2 FYNNEI, per germline. V was pared by 8 bases and J by 0 bases, with 8 bases between.

The J gene is TRBJ1-5, the V gene TRBV7-3; no clear D. Germline values: CDR1 SGHTA, CDR2 FQGTGA. This CDR3 contains 13 residues. V was shortened by 6 bases and J by 5 bases, with 11 bases between the two germline ends. CDR3 nucleotides: TGTGCCAGCAGTTTGATGGGCGATCAGCCCCAGCATTTT. It is translated as CASSLMGDQPQHF.

Comments on this clonotype: Here the CDR3 omits its conserved ending phenylalanine or tryptophan, so a read error is the likely source. The rearrangement uses TRBV11-2 and TRBJ1-1; D gene unclear. V lost 0 bases and J lost 11, with 16 bases in between. The CDR3 spans 14 residues. CDR1 is SGHAT, CDR2 FQNNGV, per germline. In nucleotides, the CDR3 is TGTGCCAGCAGCTTAGACCTCTCACAGTCAGAGGCTTTCCTT. Translation gives CASSLDLSQSEAFL.

This clonotype has a handful of counts. The chain has TRBV10-3 and TRBJ1-1; no clear D gene. V was cut by 0 bases and J by 5 bases, with 7 bases left in between. The CDR3 loop spans 13 amino acids. The germline CDR1 and CDR2 sequences are ENHRY and SYGVKD. The CDR3 protein is CAISESRDTEAFF. Here the CDR3 DNA reads TGTGCCATCAGTGAGTCAAGGGATACTGAAGCTTTCTTT.

This clonotype was counted once. Lacking the conserved final phenylalanine or tryptophan, this CDR3 likely reflects a read error. The chain carries TRBV6-1 and TRBJ1-1, with unresolved D. Germline-derived CDR1 and CDR2 are MNHNS and SASEGT. This CDR3 contains 13 residues. Trimming took 6 bases from V and 7 from J, leaving 15 bases between them. CDR3 sequence reads: CASSPARPREAFS. CDR3 bases: TGTGCCAGCAGCCCCGCCAGGCCCCGTGAAGCTTTCTCT.

This clonotype was observed at least ten times. In DNA form, the CDR3 reads TGTGCCAGCAGCGTCGGACTCTCCTACGAGCAGTACTTC. As protein: CASSVGLSYEQYF. This sequence joins TRBV9 and TRBJ2-7; TRBD2 is a possible D gene (5 bases). Germline CDR1 reads SGDLS; CDR2 reads YYNGEE. CDR3 length: 13 amino acids. The ends were cut back, 2 bases at V and 0 bases at J, with 6 bases in the middle.

This clonotype was seen at least ten times. The chain employs TRBV15 and TRBJ2-7; 7 nucleotides line up with TRBD1. The CDR3 loop spans 14 amino acids. V shed 3 bases, J shed 2 bases, and the junction held 4 bases outside the gene matches. Germline V gene data show CDR1 as LNHNV and CDR2 as YYDKDF (reference sequence). The CDR3 DNA follows: TGTGCCACCAGCAGTTGGGACAGCCCCTACGAGCAGTACTTC. It encodes CATSSWDSPYEQYF.